This T cell receptor (beta chain) emerged from a study of shared clonotypes between healthy human individuals. This clone was observed a handful of times. V lost 4 bases to trimming and J lost 3 bases, with 25 bases between them. The CDR3 covers 18 residues. Germline V gives CDR1 MNHEY, CDR2 SMNVEV (reference sequence). Repertoires were generated with immunoSEQ multiplex PCR, while TCRdb's copy carries only in-frame clones and drops some. This sample yields about 730,000 clones, of which over 60% are seen a single time; around 1.7% belongs to the top ten. The sequenced sample was memory CD4+ T cells sorted from blood. Subset indicated: CD45RA-negative fraction. This chain links TRBV27 with TRBJ2-7; D gene unclear. The TCR originated in a woman aged 25 to 39 in good health. CDR3 DNA: TGTGCCAGCAGTTCAAAGACCCCATTTGGTGGCGAAAACTACGAGCAGTACTTC. Translation gives CASSSKTPFGGENYEQYF.